Presented here are 5 T cell receptor beta chains from one specimen sequenced in a study of T cells in Graves' hyperthyroidism and ophthalmopathy. TCR beta CDR3 regions were amplified from RNA transcripts. Primed by the HTBI set, a first-round RT-PCR was run on the TCR CDR3. MiXCR was run by TCRdb on the multiplex PCR reads, yielding one entry per CDR3 protein. Of about 600,000 distinct CDR3 sequences listed, 16% are singletons. The specimen sequenced was blood. Receptors originate from a woman in her forties with Graves' ophthalmopathy.

This clonotype was seen only a few times. The chain recombines TRBV6-1 with TRBJ1-6; 7 bases line up with TRBD1. V dropped 8 bases and J dropped 7; count of bases not matched to a gene: 8. Germline assignment: CDR1 MNHNS and CDR2 SASEGT. This CDR3 region has 14 residues. CDR3 region: CASLPGGRNSPLHF. For the CDR3, the DNA is TGTGCCAGCCTGCCAGGGGGTCGAAATTCACCCCTCCACTTT.

This clonotype was observed at least ten times. The rearrangement joins TRBV28 to TRBJ2-1, with D perhaps TRBD2 (5 bases). In germline, CDR1 is MDHEN, CDR2 SYDVKM. This CDR3 has 15 amino acids. Trimming cost V 7 bases and J 0 bases, with 13 bases left between them. CDR3 amino acids: CASIEGASSYNEQFF. DNA for the CDR3: TGTGCCAGCATTGAGGGAGCCAGCTCCTACAATGAGCAGTTCTTC. Using reference TRBV28 and TRBJ2-1 for the parts outside the CDR3, the full variable domain is DVKVTQSSRYLVKRTGEKVFLECVQDMDHENMFWYRQDPGLGLRLIYFSYDVKMKEKGDIPEGYSVSREKKERFSLILESASTNQTSMYLCASIEGASSYNEQFFGPGTRLTVL.

This clonotype was found a few times. V gene TRBV3-1 combines with J gene TRBJ1-4, with no clear D. Germline V gene sequence: CDR1 LGHDT, CDR2 YNNKEL (reference sequence). V lost 0 bases, J lost 4 bases, and 6 bases lay in between. The CDR3 has 14 residues. The CDR3 spells CASSQEPNNEKLFF. The CDR3 DNA reads TGTGCCAGCAGCCAAGAGCCCAATAATGAAAAACTGTTTTTT.

A few counts support this clonotype. The V gene is TRBV6-1, the J gene TRBJ2-6, with D possibly being TRBD2 (7 bases). This CDR3 region has 16 residues. Germline values: CDR1 MNHNS, CDR2 SASEGT. Trimming stripped 3 bases from V and 5 bases from J, with 14 bases between. CDR3 region: CASSEGGANWANVLTF. CDR3 bases: TGTGCCAGCAGTGAGGGGGGGGCGAATTGGGCCAACGTCCTGACTTTC.

At least ten counts were recorded for this clonotype. The chain is built from TRBV3-1 and TRBJ2-6; D is uncertain. This CDR3 has 18 residues. V was trimmed by 4 bases and J by 4 bases, leaving 20 bases between them. Germline CDR1 LGHDT, CDR2 YNNKEL (reference sequence). The CDR3: CASSRIVALGSGANVLTF. The CDR3 DNA sequence: TGTGCCAGCAGCCGAATTGTGGCATTGGGATCGGGGGCCAACGTCCTGACTTTC.